The rows below give T cell receptor beta chains drawn from one sample of a study of cytomegalovirus exposure and HLA in healthy donors. TCRdb's copy holds only in-frame clones and misses some; the assay was immunoSEQ multiplex PCR. The profile shows 110,000 to 150,000 clones, roughly four fifths of them singletons. Sequencing input: PBMCs. Receptors originate from a woman in her forties or fifties in good health and CMV-seronegative. Both conserved end residues are part of each CDR3. A D gene is named only where the DNA matches it firmly. Clone size is shown for a subset of rows, as once, few, many or a class of expanded clone.

D: TRBD1; size: -; J: TRBJ1-3; V: TRBV5-1; CDR3: CASRGTGAGNTIYF; DNA: TGCGCCAGCAGGGGGACAGGGGCTGGAAACACCATATATTTT
D: TRBD1; size: few; J: TRBJ2-7; V: TRBV4-1; CDR3: CASSLRTGQLSYEQYF; DNA: TGCGCCAGCAGCCTACGGACAGGCCAACTCTCCTACGAGCAGTACTTC
D: TRBD1; size: -; J: TRBJ1-2; V: TRBV6-5; CDR3: CASSPTPGQGNGYTF; DNA: TGTGCCAGCAGTCCTACCCCGGGACAGGGGAATGGCTACACCTTC
D: -; size: few; J: TRBJ2-3; V: TRBV19; CDR3: CASSSRRGPDTQYF; DNA: TGTGCCAGTAGTAGCCGGCGGGGGCCAGATACGCAGTATTTT
D: TRBD1; size: few; J: TRBJ1-2; V: TRBV7-9; CDR3: CASSLAGQPYGYTF; DNA: TGTGCCAGCAGCTTAGCGGGACAGCCATATGGCTACACCTTC
D: TRBD2; size: -; J: TRBJ2-2; V: TRBV30; CDR3: CAWTGLAGAGELFF; DNA: TGTGCCTGGACGGGACTAGCAGGGGCCGGGGAGCTGTTTTTT
D: TRBD1; size: once; J: TRBJ2-4; V: TRBV19; CDR3: CASMDRAKNIQYF; DNA: TGTGCCAGTATGGACAGGGCCAAAAACATTCAGTACTTC
D: -; size: -; J: TRBJ1-2; V: TRBV27; CDR3: CASSLSAGWRGNYGYTF; DNA: TGTGCCAGCAGTTTATCCGCAGGGTGGCGAGGTAACTATGGCTACACCTTC
D: -; size: -; J: TRBJ1-4; V: TRBV30; CDR3: CAWSRGQLNEKLFF; DNA: TGTGCCTGGAGTCGGGGTCAGCTTAATGAAAAACTGTTTTTT
D: TRBD1; size: -; J: TRBJ2-2; V: TRBV5-1; CDR3: CASSDTGVTGELFF; DNA: TGCGCCAGCAGCGATACAGGGGTCACCGGGGAGCTGTTTTTT
D: -; size: -; J: TRBJ2-2; V: TRBV5-1; CDR3: CASRPGQLNTGELFF; DNA: TGCGCCAGCAGACCGGGACAACTGAACACCGGGGAGCTGTTTTTT
D: TRBD1; size: few; J: TRBJ1-4; V: TRBV7-6; CDR3: CASRQTGSEKLFF; DNA: TGTGCCAGCAGACAGACAGGGAGTGAAAAACTGTTTTTT
D: TRBD2; size: -; J: TRBJ2-1; V: TRBV6-5; CDR3: CASSPGLAGGEQFF; DNA: TGTGCCAGCAGTCCTGGGCTAGCGGGGGGAGAGCAGTTCTTC
D: -; size: -; J: TRBJ2-1; V: TRBV11-3; CDR3: CASSHRPRGNEQFF; DNA: TGTGCCAGCAGCCACCGCCCTAGAGGCAATGAGCAGTTCTTC
D: -; size: few; J: TRBJ2-7; V: TRBV6-5; CDR3: CASRQTKDSYEQYF; DNA: TGTGCCAGCAGACAGACAAAAGATTCCTACGAGCAGTACTTC
D: -; size: -; J: TRBJ2-7; V: TRBV15; CDR3: CATSRDRGRYEQYF; DNA: TGTGCCACCAGCAGAGACAGGGGGAGGTACGAGCAGTACTTC
D: TRBD1; size: -; J: TRBJ2-5; V: TRBV9; CDR3: CASSLRQGSSGTQYF; DNA: TGTGCCAGCAGCCTTCGACAGGGGTCCAGTGGGACCCAGTACTTC
D: -; size: -; J: TRBJ1-6; V: TRBV27; CDR3: CASSLQGGGLGSPLHF; DNA: TGTGCCAGCAGTTTACAAGGGGGGGGTTTGGGTTCACCCCTCCACTTT
D: -; size: -; J: TRBJ1-1; V: TRBV30; CDR3: CAWSVSSNTEAFF; DNA: TGTGCCTGGAGTGTAAGCTCGAACACTGAAGCTTTCTTT
D: TRBD2; size: -; J: TRBJ2-1; V: TRBV5-1; CDR3: CASSPWTSGGIYNEQFF; DNA: TGCGCCAGCAGCCCGTGGACTAGCGGGGGGATTTACAATGAGCAGTTCTTC
D: -; size: -; J: TRBJ2-7; V: TRBV9; CDR3: CASSVVEGYEQYF; DNA: TGTGCCAGCAGCGTAGTGGAGGGCTACGAGCAGTACTTC
D: -; size: -; J: TRBJ1-6; V: TRBV11-2; CDR3: CASSLMGVGNSPLHF; DNA: TGTGCCAGCAGCTTAATGGGAGTTGGTAATTCACCCCTCCACTTT
D: -; size: -; J: TRBJ1-2; V: TRBV7-2; CDR3: CASSLQQDNYGYTF; DNA: TGTGCCAGCAGCTTACAACAGGACAACTATGGCTACACCTTC
D: TRBD1; size: -; J: TRBJ2-3; V: TRBV19; CDR3: CASDAGTGYTDTQYF; DNA: TGTGCCAGTGACGCCGGGACAGGGTACACAGATACGCAGTATTTT
D: TRBD1; size: -; J: TRBJ1-2; V: TRBV7-8; CDR3: CASSLRSLTGGALGYTF; DNA: TGTGCCAGCAGCTTAAGGTCCCTGACAGGGGGCGCGTTGGGCTACACCTTC
D: -; size: -; J: TRBJ2-2; V: TRBV19; CDR3: CASSIPGRGPTGELFF; DNA: TGTGCCAGTAGTATACCCGGCAGGGGCCCCACCGGGGAGCTGTTTTTT
D: TRBD1; size: -; J: TRBJ1-2; V: TRBV19; CDR3: CASSMLGQFYGYTF; DNA: TGTGCCAGTAGTATGCTGGGACAGTTCTATGGCTACACCTTC
D: -; size: few; J: TRBJ1-1; V: TRBV10-3; CDR3: CAISTHQGGEGAFF; DNA: TGTGCCATCAGTACACACCAGGGCGGGGAGGGGGCTTTCTTT
D: TRBD1; size: -; J: TRBJ1-6; V: TRBV10-2; CDR3: CASSTTGGSPLHF; DNA: TGCGCCAGCAGTACGACAGGGGGCTCACCCCTCCACTTT
D: TRBD1; size: -; J: TRBJ2-7; V: TRBV6-5; CDR3: CASARDRLYEQYF; DNA: TGTGCCAGCGCTCGGGACAGACTATACGAGCAGTACTTC
D: TRBD2; size: few; J: TRBJ2-1; V: TRBV9; CDR3: CASSVEGRGMQWEQFF; DNA: TGTGCCAGCAGCGTAGAAGGGCGGGGGATGCAATGGGAGCAGTTCTTC
D: -; size: -; J: TRBJ1-5; V: TRBV7-6; CDR3: CASSPTAGFLRGNQPQHF; DNA: TGTGCCAGCAGCCCCACAGCCGGCTTCCTTAGGGGGAATCAGCCCCAGCATTTT
D: TRBD2; size: -; J: TRBJ2-5; V: TRBV5-1; CDR3: CASSLTGTSGGGQETQYF; DNA: TGCGCCAGCAGCTTGACCGGGACTAGCGGGGGGGGACAAGAGACCCAGTACTTC
D: TRBD1; size: -; J: TRBJ1-1; V: TRBV7-9; CDR3: CASSLGQGNTEAFF; DNA: TGTGCCAGCAGCTTAGGACAGGGGAACACTGAAGCTTTCTTT